This T cell receptor beta chain was sequenced for a study of shared clonotypes between healthy human individuals. This clone was detected once. Naive CD8 cells comprised CD45RO-negative, CCR7-positively selected cells, excluding terminally differentiated effector memory CD45RA+ cells. Germline CDR1 reads MDHEN; CDR2 reads SYDVKM. V was pared by 5 bases and J by 7 bases, with 8 bases of the junction left unmatched. The CDR3 is 15 residues long. Assay: immunoSEQ multiplex PCR; the TCRdb copy retains only in-frame clones and omits some. Altogether over 2,000,000 clones are present, just over 90% being singletons, with the ten largest covering around 1.7%.

This clonotype originated in a man aged 18 to 29 in good health. Some clones in this sample may be carry-over from other donors' samples. Sequencing was done on a sample of naive CD8+ T cells from PBMCs. The chain employs TRBV28 and TRBJ1-4; 9 bases align to TRBD1. CDR3 region: CASSTRDRVFEKLFF. CDR3 nucleotides: TGTGCCAGCAGTACCCGGGACAGGGTGTTTGAAAAACTGTTTTTT.